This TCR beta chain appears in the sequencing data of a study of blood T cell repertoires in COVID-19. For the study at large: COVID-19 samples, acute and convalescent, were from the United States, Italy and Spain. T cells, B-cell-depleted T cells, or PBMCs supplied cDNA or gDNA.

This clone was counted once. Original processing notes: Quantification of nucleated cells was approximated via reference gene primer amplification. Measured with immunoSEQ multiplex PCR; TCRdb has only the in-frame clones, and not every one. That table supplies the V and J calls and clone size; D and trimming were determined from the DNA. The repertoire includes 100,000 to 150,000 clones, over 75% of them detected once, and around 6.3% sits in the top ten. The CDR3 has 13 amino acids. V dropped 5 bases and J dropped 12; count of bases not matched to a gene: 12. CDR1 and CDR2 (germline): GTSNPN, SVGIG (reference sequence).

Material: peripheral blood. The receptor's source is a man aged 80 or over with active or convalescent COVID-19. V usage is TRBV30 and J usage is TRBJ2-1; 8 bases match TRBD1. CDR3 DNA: TGTGCCTGGGCCGGACAGGGTGGAGTTCGGCAGTTCTTC. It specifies CAWAGQGGVRQFF.